This is a list of T cell receptor beta chains from one sample in a study of beta chain features in type 1 diabetes. Here immunoSEQ multiplex PCR was the method, and the copy in TCRdb shows in-frame clones only, minus some. This sample has under 800,000 clones, with less than 20% found just once. The sequencing input was naive CD4+ T cells from blood. The origin of the receptors is a man aged 18 to 29 in good health. CDR3s include the opening cysteine and the closing phenylalanine or tryptophan. The D gene is left open where the match is weak. Some rows mark clone size as missing; the rest say once, few, many or name a class of expanded clone.

D gene	clone size	V gene	J gene	CDR3 DNA	CDR3 protein
NA	few	TRBV7-9	TRBJ2-7	TGTGCCAGCAGCTTAGGGCAGGGTCACTCCTACGAGCAGTACTTC	CASSLGQGHSYEQYF
TRBD1	few	TRBV7-9	TRBJ1-5	TGTGCCAGCAGCCAGGCCGGACAGGCGAGCAATCAGCCCCAGCATTTT	CASSQAGQASNQPQHF
NA	NA	TRBV5-1	TRBJ2-6	TGCGCCAGCAGCTGGCAGGGCGCTGGGGCCAACGTCCTGACTTTC	CASSWQGAGANVLTF
TRBD2	few	TRBV2	TRBJ2-3	TGTGCCAGCAGTGAAGGGGCGGGAGGGACAGATACGCAGTATTTT	CASSEGAGGTDTQYF
NA	many	TRBV7-8	TRBJ1-4	TGTGCCAGCAGGGTCGGAGGGAGTAGCGAAAAACTGTTTTTT	CASRVGGSSEKLFF
NA	NA	TRBV21-1	TRBJ2-7	TGTGCCGAAAGGAGGAGAAATTTCTACGAGCAGTACTTC	CAERRRNFYEQYF
NA	few	TRBV7-2	TRBJ1-2	TGTGCCAGCAGCTTAGTTGTCAGCGTAAACTATGGCTACACCTTC	CASSLVVSVNYGYTF
NA	NA	TRBV5-4	TRBJ2-7	TGTGCCAGCAGCCCCCCTCAAGGGGAGCAGTACTTC	CASSPPQGEQYF
NA	NA	TRBV28	TRBJ1-1	TGTGCCAGCAGTTTGATCACTGAAGCTTTCTTT	CASSLITEAFF
NA	NA	TRBV7-2	TRBJ1-1	TGTGCCAGCAGCTTAGAATGGGGGGGCATGAACACTGAAGCTTTCTTT	CASSLEWGGMNTEAFF
NA	few	TRBV13	TRBJ2-1	TGTGCCAGCAGCTCTTTCCTGGACTGGGGGTACAATGAGCAGTTCTTC	CASSSFLDWGYNEQFF
NA	NA	TRBV7-9	TRBJ2-3	TGTGCCAGCAGCTTAGCCGGAAGCACAGATACGCAGTATTTT	CASSLAGSTDTQYF
NA	NA	TRBV7-2	TRBJ2-7	TGTGCCAGCGGAACCATAAGAGGGAGCACCCACGAGCAGTACTTC	CASGTIRGSTHEQYF
TRBD1	NA	TRBV19	TRBJ2-3	TGTGCCAGTAGTCCCTTTGGGCAGGGGGCATCAGATACGCAGTATTTT	CASSPFGQGASDTQYF
NA	few	TRBV6-6	TRBJ2-3	TGTGCCAGCAGTTATGGGCGGACACTTAGCACAGATACGCAGTATTTT	CASSYGRTLSTDTQYF
NA	few	TRBV9	TRBJ2-1	TGTGCCAGCAGCGTAGGTTCGTCATACAATGAGCAGTTCTTC	CASSVGSSYNEQFF
TRBD2	NA	TRBV6-5	TRBJ2-1	TGTGCCAGTACAACTAGCGGGGGTAATGAGCAGTTCTTC	CASTTSGGNEQFF
NA	NA	TRBV19	TRBJ1-5	TGTGCCAGTAGTCCGGACAGAAATCAGCCCCAGCATTTT	CASSPDRNQPQHF
NA	NA	TRBV11-2	TRBJ2-4	TGTGCCAGCAGCTTAGGAGCCAAAAACATTCAGTACTTC	CASSLGAKNIQYF
TRBD1	NA	TRBV14	TRBJ1-3	TGTGCCAGCAGCCCCCTGGACAGGAGTGGAAACACCATATATTTT	CASSPLDRSGNTIYF
NA	few	TRBV5-1	TRBJ1-1	TGCGCCAGCAGCCCTGGGTGGGAGTCTGAAGCTTTCTTT	CASSPGWESEAFF
NA	NA	TRBV20-1	TRBJ2-7	TGCAGTGCTAGCAAGGGATTCGAGCAGTACTTC	CSASKGFEQYF
NA	NA	TRBV7-3	TRBJ2-3	TGTGCCAGCAGCTTAAGGGGTAGGGTGACAGATACGCGGTATTTT	CASSLRGRVTDTRYF
TRBD2	NA	TRBV7-3	TRBJ2-1	TGTGCCAGCAGCCCCGGTCCCGGGACTAGCGGACACAATGAGCAGTTCTTC	CASSPGPGTSGHNEQFF
TRBD1	few	TRBV11-2	TRBJ2-1	TGTGCCAGCAGCCGCACGGGACAGGGGCAGTCCTACAATGAGCAGTTCTTC	CASSRTGQGQSYNEQFF
NA	few	TRBV30	TRBJ1-2	TGTGCACCCCCTCTGGCAGGGAGAGTAAAGGACTATGGCTACACCTTC	CAPPLAGRVKDYGYTF
NA	NA	TRBV7-2	TRBJ1-5	TGTGCCAGTCAAACAGGTCTCGGCAATCAGCCCCAGCATTTT	CASQTGLGNQPQHF
NA	NA	TRBV5-1	TRBJ2-7	TGCGCCAGCAGCATACAGGGTTCCCACGAGCAGTACTTC	CASSIQGSHEQYF
NA	NA	TRBV7-2	TRBJ2-3	TGTGCCAGCATCCCCCGGGGAACAGCCACAGATACGCAGTATTTT	CASIPRGTATDTQYF
NA	few	TRBV18	TRBJ1-1	TGTGCCAGCTCACCAAGAGTAGGGTACACTGAAGCTTTCTTT	CASSPRVGYTEAFF
NA	NA	TRBV7-6	TRBJ2-2	TGTGCCAGCAGCGGCCTTCGGGGAAAGAACACCGGGGAGCTGTTTTTT	CASSGLRGKNTGELFF
NA	few	TRBV10-3	TRBJ1-5	TGTGCCACGCAGGGAAGCAATCAGCCCCAGCATTTT	CATQGSNQPQHF
NA	few	TRBV29-1	TRBJ1-1	TGCAGCGTCAAAGACAGATTGTACCTTGAAGCTTTCTTT	CSVKDRLYLEAFF
NA	few	TRBV7-3	TRBJ2-4	TGTGCCAGCAGCCTATCCTTCCTCCGGGACGGAGGGGACATTCAGTACTTC	CASSLSFLRDGGDIQYF
NA	few	TRBV5-1	TRBJ1-1	TGCGCCAGCAGCCCCCTGGAGGGTTCGAGGAGAGATGAAGCTTTCTTT	CASSPLEGSRRDEAFF
TRBD1	NA	TRBV18	TRBJ1-1	TGTGCCAGCTCACCGAAAGGGACAGAGAACACTGAAGCTTTCTTT	CASSPKGTENTEAFF
TRBD1	few	TRBV10-3	TRBJ1-1	TGTGCCATCAGCTGGGACAGCACCACTGAAGCTTTCTTT	CAISWDSTTEAFF
NA	few	TRBV28	TRBJ2-7	TGTGCCAGCAGTCCAGGGAAATTCGAGCAGTACTTC	CASSPGKFEQYF
TRBD1	NA	TRBV5-6	TRBJ2-7	TGTGCCAGCAGCTTGTCGGACAGGTCGAGCTCCTACGAGCAGTACTTC	CASSLSDRSSSYEQYF
NA	few	TRBV6-5	TRBJ1-3	TGTGCCAGCAGTTTCCTTGGGTCTTTCGGGCGAAACACCATATATTTT	CASSFLGSFGRNTIYF
TRBD1	NA	TRBV9	TRBJ2-7	TGTGCCAGCAGCTTTGGGACAGGGAGTTCCTACGAGCAGTACTTC	CASSFGTGSSYEQYF
NA	NA	TRBV25-1	TRBJ2-5	TGTGCCAGCAGTGAATTCGGGGTTGAGACCCAGTACTTC	CASSEFGVETQYF
NA	few	TRBV7-9	TRBJ1-2	TGTGCCAGCAGCTCCCGGGACCTCGAAGGACGTGGCTACACCTTC	CASSSRDLEGRGYTF
NA	NA	TRBV11-2	TRBJ1-1	TGTGCCAGCAGCTTTCGGGACGGGAACACTGAAGCTTTCTTT	CASSFRDGNTEAFF
TRBD1	few	TRBV28	TRBJ2-1	TGTGCCAGCGTATCACAGGGGGCAGGAGATAATGAGCAGTTCTTC	CASVSQGAGDNEQFF
NA	NA	TRBV4-3	TRBJ2-6	TGCGCCAGCAGCCAAGATCCGGGGAGACGTGGGGCCAACGTCCTGACTTTC	CASSQDPGRRGANVLTF
NA	few	TRBV7-3	TRBJ2-1	TGTGCCAGCAGCCTCGCCCAGGGGCCGCCGCAGTTCTTC	CASSLAQGPPQFF
TRBD1	NA	TRBV5-1	TRBJ2-5	TGCGCCAGCAGCCCCGGACAGGGGGCCTCGCAAGAGACCCAGTACTTC	CASSPGQGASQETQYF